Listed below are T cell receptor beta chains from one sample, sequenced in a study of monozygotic twins with inflammatory bowel disease. TCRdb reprocessed the 5' RACE reads; each CDR3 protein has one entry and no DNA is given. Its table lists approximately 380,000 distinct CDR3 sequences. Sequencing was carried out using blood. These receptors all come from a human donor with ulcerative colitis or Crohn's disease, or a healthy co-twin of an affected twin (not recorded which). Both conserved end residues are part of each CDR3.

J | V | CDR3
TRBJ2-1 | TRBV5-5 | CASSLPGQPLTYNEQFF
TRBJ2-7 | TRBV10-2 | CASRGLAGGAYEQYF
TRBJ1-1 | TRBV24-1 | CAPPPKALTEAFF
TRBJ2-7 | TRBV7-2 | CASSFSWDSVYEQYF
TRBJ2-5 | TRBV21-1 | CASSKGCQFQETQYF
TRBJ2-1 | TRBV7-9 | CASSDRTGVHEQFF
TRBJ2-5 | TRBV5-1 | CASSLSVPQETQYF
TRBJ1-5 | TRBV20-1 | CSAIRGERYQPQHF
TRBJ2-1 | TRBV5-1 | CASSLEAGVNEQFF
TRBJ2-3 | TRBV7-2 | CASSLARWRTDTDTQYF
TRBJ1-1 | TRBV19 | CASHDRADGTEAFF
TRBJ1-1 | TRBV9 | CASSVLGQGMTEAFF
TRBJ1-6 | TRBV27 | CASSLRGTNSPLHF
TRBJ2-3 | TRBV5-1 | CASSLTGVTDTQYF
TRBJ2-1 | TRBV24-1 | CATSDRPGTGPSSYNEQFF
TRBJ2-3 | TRBV5-4 | CASSGLGGTDTQYF
TRBJ2-7 | TRBV7-2 | CASSLVSGTDEQYF
TRBJ2-7 | TRBV4-3 | CASSPYENGFYEQYF
TRBJ1-4 | TRBV7-8 | CASSQGRLEKLFF
TRBJ2-3 | TRBV12-3/TRBV12-4 | CASSFRGQGRSTDTQYF
TRBJ2-1 | TRBV10-3 | CATSDIHEQFF
TRBJ1-1 | TRBV18 | CASSPFGAGMNTEAFF
TRBJ1-1 | TRBV27 | CASSTYPRALRLRSTEAFF
TRBJ1-2 | TRBV5-1 | CASSLEASNYGYTF
TRBJ2-7 | TRBV6-1 | CVLQGANSPYEQYF
TRBJ2-7 | TRBV18 | CASSSNQGVMSYEQYF
TRBJ1-6 | TRBV12-5 | CASGLEANSPLHF
TRBJ1-1 | TRBV3-1 | CASSQQGADTEAFF
TRBJ2-7 | TRBV7-2 | CASSLGGGAYEQYF
TRBJ1-1 | TRBV5-1 | CASSLGETWRPNTEAFF
TRBJ1-2 | TRBV29-1 | CSVAALPEGGYTF